The clone carrying this T cell receptor beta chain was counted between two and nine times. As yet, its antigen is unknown. The sample has other DNA sequences that encode this CDR3 too. What was sequenced were expressed TCRB transcripts, since all of the isolated RNA had been reverse transcribed. It was found that naive, central memory and regulatory T cell samples averaged about 3.5 million reads. Measured with immunoSEQ multiplex PCR; TCRdb has only the in-frame clones, and not every one. In the table there are approximately 730,000 clones, 10% to 15% of which are singletons. This specimen belongs to a study of beta chain features in type 1 diabetes. The study, taken as a whole, reports: Type 1 diabetes patients showed a moderate but significant shortening of TCRB CDR3s in all four CD4+ subsets. Resolution of whether HLA type affects TCRB rearrangement was not achieved here.

Sorting that relied on CD45RO/CCR7/CD25/CD127/CD95/CD27 yielded CD4+ naive, central memory, regulatory and stem cell-like memory cells. The sequence derives from a young man with type 1 diabetes. The sample consisted of naive CD4+ T cells from blood.

The CDR3 sequence: CSVDKGYEQYF. CDR3 DNA sequence: TGCAGCGTTGATAAGGGTTACGAGCAGTACTTC. The chain combines TRBV29-1 with TRBJ2-7; D is undetermined. The V gene's germline CDR1 is SQVTM and CDR2 ANQGSEA. V lost 3 bases to trimming and J lost 4 bases, with 7 bases between them. CDR3 length: 11 amino acids.